The TCR beta chain described here comes from a study of cytomegalovirus exposure and HLA in healthy donors. Across the study: The approximately 670 first-cohort repertoires shared a platform with the approximately 120 validation repertoires, as reported in a later analysis. Study-wide results and caveats: Investigators reported 150 to 200 TCR beta chains as tied to cytomegalovirus. Testing in vitro showed three CMV-associated chains specific for CMV antigens. Most TCR sequences were uncommon, yet certain public TCRs appeared in many donors.

With respect to this clone: Its antigen is still unknown.

Germline V lookup: CDR1 LGHNA, CDR2 YNFKEQ. The germline V and J ends were trimmed by 0 bases and 10 bases, with 10 bases remaining between them. The CDR3 is 13 residues long. Method: immunoSEQ multiplex PCR; TCRdb's copy keeps in-frame clones and lacks some. The table records over 200,000 clones, almost 90% of them present only once. The sequenced material came from PBMCs. V gene TRBV4-2 combines with J gene TRBJ2-1, with D unresolved. The TCR comes from a woman under 30 in good health and CMV-seronegative. CDR3 DNA: TGTGCCAGCAGCCAAGATTCGATACGGGAGCAGTTCTTC. Translated: CASSQDSIREQFF.